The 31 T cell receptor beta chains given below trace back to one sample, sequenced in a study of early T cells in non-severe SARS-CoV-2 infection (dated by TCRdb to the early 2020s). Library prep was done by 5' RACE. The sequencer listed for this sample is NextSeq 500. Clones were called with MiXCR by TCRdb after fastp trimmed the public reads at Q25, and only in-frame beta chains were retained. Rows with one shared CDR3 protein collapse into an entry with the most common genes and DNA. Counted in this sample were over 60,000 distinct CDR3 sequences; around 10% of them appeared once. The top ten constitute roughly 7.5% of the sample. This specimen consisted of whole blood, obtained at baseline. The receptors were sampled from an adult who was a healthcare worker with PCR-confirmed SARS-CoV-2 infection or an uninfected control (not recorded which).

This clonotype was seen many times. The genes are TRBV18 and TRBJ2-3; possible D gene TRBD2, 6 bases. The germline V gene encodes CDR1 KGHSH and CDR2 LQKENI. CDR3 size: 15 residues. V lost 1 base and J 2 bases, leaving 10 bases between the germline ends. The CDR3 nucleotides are TGTGCCAGCTCACCACGGCGGGGAATCACAGATACGCAGTATTTT. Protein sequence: CASSPRRGITDTQYF.

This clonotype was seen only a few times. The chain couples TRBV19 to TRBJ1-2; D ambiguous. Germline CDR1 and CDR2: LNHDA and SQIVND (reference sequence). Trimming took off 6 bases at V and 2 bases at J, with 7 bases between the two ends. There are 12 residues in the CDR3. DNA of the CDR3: TGTGCCAGTAGGGGAGAAAACTATGGCTACACCTTC. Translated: CASRGENYGYTF.

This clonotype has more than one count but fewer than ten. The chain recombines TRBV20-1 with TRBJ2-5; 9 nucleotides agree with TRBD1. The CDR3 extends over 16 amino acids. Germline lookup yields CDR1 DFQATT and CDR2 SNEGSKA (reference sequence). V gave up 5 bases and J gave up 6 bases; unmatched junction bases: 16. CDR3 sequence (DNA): TGCAGTGCTGGGGGCGGCCTCGGACAGGGGTTGAAGACCCAGTACTTC. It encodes CSAGGGLGQGLKTQYF.

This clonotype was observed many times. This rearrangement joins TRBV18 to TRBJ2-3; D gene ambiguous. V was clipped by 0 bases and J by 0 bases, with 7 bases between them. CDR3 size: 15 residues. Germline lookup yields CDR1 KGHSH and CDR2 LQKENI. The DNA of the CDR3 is TGTGCCAGCTCACCACCGGGTTACAGCACAGATACGCAGTATTTT. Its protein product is CASSPPGYSTDTQYF.

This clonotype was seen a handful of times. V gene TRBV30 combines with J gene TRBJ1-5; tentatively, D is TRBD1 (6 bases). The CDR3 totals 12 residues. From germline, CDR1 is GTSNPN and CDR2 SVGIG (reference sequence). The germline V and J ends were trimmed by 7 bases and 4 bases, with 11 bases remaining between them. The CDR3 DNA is TGTGCCTCCGGGACACCTAATCAGCCCCAGCATTTT. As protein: CASGTPNQPQHF.

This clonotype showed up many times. CDR3 sequence reads: CASSDTSNQPQHF. The CDR3 DNA reads as TGTGCCAGCAGTGACACTAGCAATCAGCCCCAGCATTTT. V gene TRBV6-6 combines with J gene TRBJ1-5; D is undetermined. CDR1 is MNHNY and CDR2 is SVGAGI in the germline V gene (reference sequence). This CDR3 has 13 residues. V lost 5 bases and J lost 0, with 5 bases in between.

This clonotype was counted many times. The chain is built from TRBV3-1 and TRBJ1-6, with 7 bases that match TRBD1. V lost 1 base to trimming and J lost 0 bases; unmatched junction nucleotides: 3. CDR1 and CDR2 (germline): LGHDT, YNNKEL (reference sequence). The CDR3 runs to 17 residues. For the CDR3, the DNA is TGTGCCAGCAGCCAAGCGGGACAGAGCTCCTATAATTCACCCCTCCACTTT. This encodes CASSQAGQSSYNSPLHF.

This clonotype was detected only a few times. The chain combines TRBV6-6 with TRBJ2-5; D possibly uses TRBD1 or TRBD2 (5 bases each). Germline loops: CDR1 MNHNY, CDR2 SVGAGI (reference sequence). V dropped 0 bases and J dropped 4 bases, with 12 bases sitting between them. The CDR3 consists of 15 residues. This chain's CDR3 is CASSYSGTLGETQYF. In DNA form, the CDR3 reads TGTGCCAGCAGTTACTCCGGGACCCTGGGAGAGACCCAGTACTTC.

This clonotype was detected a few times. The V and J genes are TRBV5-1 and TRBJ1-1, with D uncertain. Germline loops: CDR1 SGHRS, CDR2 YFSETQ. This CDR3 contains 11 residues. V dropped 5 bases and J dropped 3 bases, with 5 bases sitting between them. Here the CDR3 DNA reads TGCGCCAGCAGTGGGGACACTGAAGCTTTCTTT. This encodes CASSGDTEAFF.

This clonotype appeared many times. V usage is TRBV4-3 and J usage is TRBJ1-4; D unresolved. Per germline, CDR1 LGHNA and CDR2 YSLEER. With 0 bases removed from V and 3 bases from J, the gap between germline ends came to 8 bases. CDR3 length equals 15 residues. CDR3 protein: CASSQEVDANEKLFF. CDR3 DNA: TGCGCCAGCAGCCAAGAGGTGGATGCTAATGAAAAACTGTTTTTT.

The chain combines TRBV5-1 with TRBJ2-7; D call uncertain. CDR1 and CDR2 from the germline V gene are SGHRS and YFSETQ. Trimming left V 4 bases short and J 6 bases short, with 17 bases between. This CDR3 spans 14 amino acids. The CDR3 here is CASSAQDGPLEQYF. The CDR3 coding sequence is TGCGCCAGCAGCGCGCAAGACGGACCCCTCGAGCAGTACTTC. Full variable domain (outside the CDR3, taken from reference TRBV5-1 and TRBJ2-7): KAGVTQTPRYLIKTRGQQVTLSCSPISGHRSVSWYQQTPGQGLQFLFEYFSETQRNKGNFPGRFSGRQFSNSRSEMNVSTLELGDSALYLCASSAQDGPLEQYFGPGTRLTVT.

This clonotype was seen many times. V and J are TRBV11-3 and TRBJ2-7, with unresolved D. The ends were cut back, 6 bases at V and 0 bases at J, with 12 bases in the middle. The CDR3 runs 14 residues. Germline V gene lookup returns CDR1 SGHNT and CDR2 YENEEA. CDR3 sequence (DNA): TGTGCCAGCAGTCCAGAAGTATTCTCCTACGAGCAGTACTTC. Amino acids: CASSPEVFSYEQYF.

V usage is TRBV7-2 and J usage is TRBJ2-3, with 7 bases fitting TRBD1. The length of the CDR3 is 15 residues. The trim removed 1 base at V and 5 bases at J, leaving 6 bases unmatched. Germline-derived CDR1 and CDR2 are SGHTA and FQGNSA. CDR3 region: CASSLGDSYRDTQYF. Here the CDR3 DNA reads TGTGCCAGCAGCTTAGGGGACAGCTATAGAGATACGCAGTATTTT.

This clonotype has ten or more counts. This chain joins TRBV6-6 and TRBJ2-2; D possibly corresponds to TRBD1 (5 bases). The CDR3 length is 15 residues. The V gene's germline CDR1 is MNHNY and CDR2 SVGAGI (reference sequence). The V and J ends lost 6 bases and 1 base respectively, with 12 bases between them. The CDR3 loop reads CASSVTTGNTGELFF. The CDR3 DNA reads TGTGCCAGCAGCGTCACAACAGGGAACACCGGGGAGCTGTTTTTT.

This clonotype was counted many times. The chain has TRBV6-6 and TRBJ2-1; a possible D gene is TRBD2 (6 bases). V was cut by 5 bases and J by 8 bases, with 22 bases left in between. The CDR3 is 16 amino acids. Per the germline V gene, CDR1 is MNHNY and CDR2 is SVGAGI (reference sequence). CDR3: CASSTRSSGRTDEQFF. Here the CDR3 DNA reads TGTGCCAGCAGTACCCGGAGTAGCGGTCGTACGGATGAGCAGTTCTTC.

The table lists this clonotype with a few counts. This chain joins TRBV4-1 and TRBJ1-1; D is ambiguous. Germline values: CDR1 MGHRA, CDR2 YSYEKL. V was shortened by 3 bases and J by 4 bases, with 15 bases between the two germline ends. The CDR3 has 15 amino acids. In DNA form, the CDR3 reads TGCGCCAGCAGCCACTCTCTTGAGGGCATCACTGAAGCTTTCTTT. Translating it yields CASSHSLEGITEAFF.

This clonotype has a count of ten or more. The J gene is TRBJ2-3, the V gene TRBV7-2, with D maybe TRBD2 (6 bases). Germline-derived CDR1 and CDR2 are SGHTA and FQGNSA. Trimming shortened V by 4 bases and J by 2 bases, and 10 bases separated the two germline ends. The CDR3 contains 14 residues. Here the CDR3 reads CASSWGGATDTQYF. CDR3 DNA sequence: TGTGCCAGCAGCTGGGGCGGGGCCACAGATACGCAGTATTTT.

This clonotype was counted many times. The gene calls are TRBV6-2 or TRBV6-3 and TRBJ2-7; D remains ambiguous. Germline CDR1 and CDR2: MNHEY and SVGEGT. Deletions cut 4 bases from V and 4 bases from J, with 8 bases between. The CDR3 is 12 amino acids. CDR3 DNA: TGTGCCAGCAGTTTATCGGGTTACGAGCAGTACTTC. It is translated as CASSLSGYEQYF.

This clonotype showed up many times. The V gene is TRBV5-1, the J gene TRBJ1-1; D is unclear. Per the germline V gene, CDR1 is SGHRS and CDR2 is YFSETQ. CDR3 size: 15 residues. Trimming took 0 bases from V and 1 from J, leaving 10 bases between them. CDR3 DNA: TGCGCCAGCAGCTTGGACGGCAGAGAGAACACTGAAGCTTTCTTT. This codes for CASSLDGRENTEAFF. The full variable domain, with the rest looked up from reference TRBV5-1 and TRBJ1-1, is KAGVTQTPRYLIKTRGQQVTLSCSPISGHRSVSWYQQTPGQGLQFLFEYFSETQRNKGNFPGRFSGRQFSNSRSEMNVSTLELGDSALYLCASSLDGRENTEAFFGQGTRLTVV.

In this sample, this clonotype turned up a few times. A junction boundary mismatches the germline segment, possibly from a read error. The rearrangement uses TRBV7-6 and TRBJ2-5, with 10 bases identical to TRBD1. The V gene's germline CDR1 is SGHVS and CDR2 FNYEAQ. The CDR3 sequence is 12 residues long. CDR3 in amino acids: CASTRLTGTGDF. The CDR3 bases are TGTGCCAGCACCAGGTTAACCGGGACAGGGGATTTC.

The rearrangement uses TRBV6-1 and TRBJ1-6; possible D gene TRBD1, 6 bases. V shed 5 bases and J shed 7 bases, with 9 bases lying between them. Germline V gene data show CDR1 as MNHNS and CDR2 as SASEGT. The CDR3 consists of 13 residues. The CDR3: CASSPQGNSPLHF. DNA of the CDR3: TGTGCCAGCAGTCCGCAGGGGAATTCACCCCTCCACTTT.

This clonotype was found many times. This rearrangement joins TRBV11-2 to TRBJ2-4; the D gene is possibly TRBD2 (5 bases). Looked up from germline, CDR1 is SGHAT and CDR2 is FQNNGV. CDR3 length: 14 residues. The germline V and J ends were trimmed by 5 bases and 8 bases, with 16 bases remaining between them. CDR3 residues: CASSPDSNGDIQYF. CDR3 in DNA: TGTGCCAGCAGCCCTGACTCCAACGGGGACATTCAGTACTTC.

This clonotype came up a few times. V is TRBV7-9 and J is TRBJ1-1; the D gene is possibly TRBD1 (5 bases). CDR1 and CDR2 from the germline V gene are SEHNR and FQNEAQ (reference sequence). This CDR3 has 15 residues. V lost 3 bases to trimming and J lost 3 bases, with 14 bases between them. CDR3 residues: CASSFSATGYTEAFF. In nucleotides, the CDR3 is TGTGCCAGCAGCTTTTCTGCAACAGGTTACACTGAAGCTTTCTTT.

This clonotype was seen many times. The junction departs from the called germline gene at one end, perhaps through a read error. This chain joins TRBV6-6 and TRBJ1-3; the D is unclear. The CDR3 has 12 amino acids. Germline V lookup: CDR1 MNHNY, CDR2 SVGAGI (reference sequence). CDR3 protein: CATWGSGNTIYF. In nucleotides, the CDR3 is TGCGCCACGTGGGGATCTGGAAACACCATATATTTT.

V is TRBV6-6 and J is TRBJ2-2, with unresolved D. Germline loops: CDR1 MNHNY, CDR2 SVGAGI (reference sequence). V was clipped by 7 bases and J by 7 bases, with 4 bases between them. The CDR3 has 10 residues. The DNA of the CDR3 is TGTGCCAGCATGGACGGGGAGCTGTTTTTT. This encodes CASMDGELFF.

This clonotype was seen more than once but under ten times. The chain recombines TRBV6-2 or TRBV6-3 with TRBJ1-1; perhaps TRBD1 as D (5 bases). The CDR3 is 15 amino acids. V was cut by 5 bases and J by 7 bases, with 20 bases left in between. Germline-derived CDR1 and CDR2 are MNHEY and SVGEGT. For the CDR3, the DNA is TGTGCCAGCAGTCCCCCCAATTCCCCCGGGGGTGAAGCTTTCTTT. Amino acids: CASSPPNSPGGEAFF.

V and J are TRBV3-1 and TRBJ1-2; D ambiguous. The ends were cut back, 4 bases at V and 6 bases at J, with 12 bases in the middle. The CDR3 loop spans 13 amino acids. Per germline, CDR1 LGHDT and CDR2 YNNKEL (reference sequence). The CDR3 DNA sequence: TGTGCCAGCAGCCGCTCCCGAAGTGATGGCTACACCTTC. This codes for CASSRSRSDGYTF. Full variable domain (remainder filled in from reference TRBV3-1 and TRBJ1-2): DTAVSQTPKYLVTQMGNDKSIKCEQNLGHDTMYWYKQDSKKFLKIMFSYNNKELIINETVPNRFSPKSPDKAHLNLHINSLELGDSAVYFCASSRSRSDGYTFGSGTRLTVV.

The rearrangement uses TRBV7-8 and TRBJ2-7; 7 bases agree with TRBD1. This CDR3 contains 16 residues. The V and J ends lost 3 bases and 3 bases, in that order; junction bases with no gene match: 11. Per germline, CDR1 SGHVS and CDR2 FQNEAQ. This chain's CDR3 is CASSFSGRQGNYEQYF. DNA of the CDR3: TGTGCCAGCAGCTTTTCGGGCCGACAGGGAAACTACGAGCAGTACTTC.

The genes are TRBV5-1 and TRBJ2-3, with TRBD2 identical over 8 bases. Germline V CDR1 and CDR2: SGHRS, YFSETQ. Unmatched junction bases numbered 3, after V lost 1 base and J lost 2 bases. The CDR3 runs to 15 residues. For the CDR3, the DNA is TGCGCCAGCAGCTTGTCTAGCGGGCTCACAGATACGCAGTATTTT. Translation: CASSLSSGLTDTQYF.

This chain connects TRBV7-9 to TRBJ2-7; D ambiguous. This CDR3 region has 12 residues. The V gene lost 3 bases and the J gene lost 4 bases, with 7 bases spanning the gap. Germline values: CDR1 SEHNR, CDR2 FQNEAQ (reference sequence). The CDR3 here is CASSLDKYEQYF. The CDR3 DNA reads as TGTGCCAGCAGCTTGGATAAATACGAGCAGTACTTC.

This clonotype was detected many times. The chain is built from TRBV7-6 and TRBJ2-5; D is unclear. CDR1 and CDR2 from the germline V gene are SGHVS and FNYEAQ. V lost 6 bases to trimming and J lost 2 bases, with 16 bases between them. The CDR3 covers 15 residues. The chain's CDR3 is CASSSKDGQQETQYF. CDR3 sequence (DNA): TGTGCCAGCAGTTCCAAGGATGGTCAACAAGAGACCCAGTACTTC.